This note documents a single TCR beta chain sequence. What it binds is unknown. The germline CDR1 and CDR2 sequences are DFQATT and SNEGSKA (reference sequence). The CDR3 has 15 amino acids. Losses at the gene ends were 3 bases for V and 8 bases for J; bases not matched to a gene: 11. The record originates from a study of early T cells in non-severe SARS-CoV-2 infection. About the study: Chains stayed unpaired after sequencing of bulk RNA from unsorted whole blood.

The study, taken as a whole, reports: Matching against VDJdb likely underestimated virus-specific expansions, favoring anti-spike CD8.

Tagging with unique molecular identifiers was applied to individual cDNA molecules. From the 5' RACE reads, TCRdb called clonotypes with MiXCR, one entry per CDR3 protein. This table has fewer than 55,000 distinct CDR3 sequences, around 9.1% appearing once. The chain joins TRBV20-1 to TRBJ2-1, with 9 bases identical to TRBD2. The sample consisted of whole blood. This receptor was taken from an adult who was a healthcare worker with PCR-confirmed SARS-CoV-2 infection or an uninfected control (not recorded which). The CDR3 reads CSASQSLAGAHEQFF. The CDR3 DNA is TGCAGTGCTAGTCAATCATTAGCGGGAGCGCATGAGCAGTTCTTC.